These T cell receptor beta chains were read from a single sample in a study of T-cell reconstitution after alpha-beta-depleted transplantation in children. TCRdb used MiXCR to reprocess the PCR reads, holding one entry per CDR3 protein. The data hold about 640,000 distinct CDR3 sequences, with over 15% observed a single time. Sequencing was performed on PBMCs from the stem cell graft donor, taken from the stem cell graft. The receptor set was obtained from a human donor who donated a stem cell graft to a child with acute myeloid leukemia. Each CDR3 is given with its conserved first and last residue. The order of the fields is clone size, J gene, V gene, D gene, CDR3 DNA, CDR3 protein. The D gene is left open where the match is weak. Only part of the rows carry a size: once, few, many, or a class if the clone is expanded.

clone_size: .; j_call: TRBJ2-3; v_call: TRBV18; d_call: TRBD2; cdr3_nt: TGTGCCAGCTCACCATTCCAGACTAGCGAGACTAGCACAGATACGCAGTATTTT; cdr3_aa: CASSPFQTSETSTDTQYF
clone_size: many; j_call: TRBJ1-1; v_call: TRBV9; d_call: .; cdr3_nt: TGTGCCAGCAGCGCCGGGGGGAGTGGGACAGAAGCTTTCTTT; cdr3_aa: CASSAGGSGTEAFF
clone_size: few; j_call: TRBJ2-3; v_call: TRBV5-1; d_call: .; cdr3_nt: TGCGCCAGCAGCGCCCGGACGGGACCCACAGATACGCAGTATTTT; cdr3_aa: CASSARTGPTDTQYF
clone_size: many; j_call: TRBJ1-5; v_call: TRBV29-1; d_call: .; cdr3_nt: TGCAGCGTTGGTGACAGTGGGCAGCCCCAGCATTTT; cdr3_aa: CSVGDSGQPQHF
clone_size: few; j_call: TRBJ1-1; v_call: TRBV5-5; d_call: .; cdr3_nt: TGTGCCAGCAGCTTGGTAGTAGGGGTCTGGAACACTGAAGCTTTCTTT; cdr3_aa: CASSLVVGVWNTEAFF
clone_size: many; j_call: TRBJ2-7; v_call: TRBV9; d_call: TRBD1; cdr3_nt: TGTGCCAGCAGCGTGACAGGGGGTGCGACCTACGAGCAGTACTTC; cdr3_aa: CASSVTGGATYEQYF
clone_size: few; j_call: TRBJ1-5; v_call: TRBV12-3/TRBV12-4; d_call: TRBD1; cdr3_nt: TGTGCCAGCGGGACAGGGGCCACGGAGCCCCAGCATTTT; cdr3_aa: CASGTGATEPQHF
clone_size: .; j_call: TRBJ1-2; v_call: TRBV24-1; d_call: .; cdr3_nt: TGTGCCACCAGTGATCCCCAGGGAGGCTTCTATGGCTACACCTTC; cdr3_aa: CATSDPQGGFYGYTF
clone_size: .; j_call: TRBJ2-3; v_call: TRBV12-3/TRBV12-4; d_call: .; cdr3_nt: TGTGCCAGCAGTTTATTGGGGAACGGGGTTACGCAGTATTTT; cdr3_aa: CASSLLGNGVTQYF
clone_size: .; j_call: TRBJ1-2; v_call: TRBV28; d_call: TRBD1; cdr3_nt: TGTGCCAGCAGCCTGCAGGGGGCACGGGGCTACACCTTC; cdr3_aa: CASSLQGARGYTF
clone_size: .; j_call: TRBJ1-5; v_call: TRBV6-2/TRBV6-3; d_call: .; cdr3_nt: TGTGCCAGCAACTCGGGCCTACAGGGCAATCAGCCCCAGCATTTT; cdr3_aa: CASNSGLQGNQPQHF
clone_size: .; j_call: TRBJ1-1; v_call: TRBV20-1; d_call: .; cdr3_nt: TGCAGAGGTTCCCAGGGGATGAACACTGAAGCTTTCTTT; cdr3_aa: CRGSQGMNTEAFF
clone_size: few; j_call: TRBJ2-5; v_call: TRBV12-3/TRBV12-4; d_call: .; cdr3_nt: TGTGCCAGCAATTTCTTCGGGGGGCCGGAGACCCAGTACTTC; cdr3_aa: CASNFFGGPETQYF
clone_size: .; j_call: TRBJ1-1; v_call: TRBV20-1; d_call: .; cdr3_nt: TGCAGTGCTAGAAAAGAGGAGGGGACTGAAGCTTTCTTT; cdr3_aa: CSARKEEGTEAFF
clone_size: many; j_call: TRBJ2-5; v_call: TRBV29-1; d_call: .; cdr3_nt: TGCAGCGTTGAAACTTCAGGGACGGAGACCCAGTACTTC; cdr3_aa: CSVETSGTETQYF
clone_size: many; j_call: TRBJ1-5; v_call: TRBV10-3; d_call: TRBD1; cdr3_nt: TGTGCCATCAGTGATACAGGGGACCAGCCCCAGCATTTT; cdr3_aa: CAISDTGDQPQHF
clone_size: few; j_call: TRBJ2-7; v_call: TRBV21-1; d_call: .; cdr3_nt: TGTGCCAGCAGCAAAGCTACCCAGGGGGACGAGCAGTACTTC; cdr3_aa: CASSKATQGDEQYF
clone_size: .; j_call: TRBJ1-2; v_call: TRBV7-9; d_call: .; cdr3_nt: TGTGCCAGCAGCGGGGTGGACAGACGCTATGGCTACACCTTC; cdr3_aa: CASSGVDRRYGYTF
clone_size: many; j_call: TRBJ1-5; v_call: TRBV20-1; d_call: .; cdr3_nt: TGCAGTGCTAGTAATCGGGACCCTCATGTTGTTAGCAATCAGCCCCAGCATTTT; cdr3_aa: CSASNRDPHVVSNQPQHF
clone_size: few; j_call: TRBJ2-6; v_call: TRBV7-2; d_call: .; cdr3_nt: TGTGCCAGCAACAACATTAGGTCGCGCTCTGGGGCCAACGTCCTGACTTTC; cdr3_aa: CASNNIRSRSGANVLTF
clone_size: .; j_call: TRBJ1-2; v_call: TRBV9; d_call: .; cdr3_nt: TGTGCCAGCAGCGCGCGCAGGGGAAATGGCTACACCTTC; cdr3_aa: CASSARRGNGYTF
clone_size: many; j_call: TRBJ1-2; v_call: TRBV6-5; d_call: .; cdr3_nt: TGTGCCAGCAGTTACAAGGAGGGTGGGCATTATGGCTACACCTTC; cdr3_aa: CASSYKEGGHYGYTF
clone_size: many; j_call: TRBJ1-5; v_call: TRBV5-6; d_call: TRBD1; cdr3_nt: TGTGCCAGCAGCGCGACAGGGGTGAACAATCAGCCCCAGCATTTT; cdr3_aa: CASSATGVNNQPQHF
clone_size: .; j_call: TRBJ2-4; v_call: TRBV18; d_call: .; cdr3_nt: TGTGCCAGCTCACCAACGGCCCCGGGCGGGCAAAACATTCAGTACTTC; cdr3_aa: CASSPTAPGGQNIQYF
clone_size: .; j_call: TRBJ1-1; v_call: TRBV5-1; d_call: .; cdr3_nt: TGCGCCAGCAAGGTAGGGGGCACTGAAGCTTTCTTT; cdr3_aa: CASKVGGTEAFF
clone_size: few; j_call: TRBJ2-7; v_call: TRBV4-3; d_call: .; cdr3_nt: TGCGCCAGCAGCCAAGGGACGGGACGGATCTACGAGCAGTACTTC; cdr3_aa: CASSQGTGRIYEQYF